Presented here are 29 T cell receptor beta chains from one specimen sequenced in a study of cytomegalovirus exposure and HLA in healthy donors. Primers: 60 Vbeta forward and 13 Jbeta reverse. Measured with immunoSEQ multiplex PCR; TCRdb has only the in-frame clones, and not every one. The sample lists some 150,000 clones; 60% to 85% were seen once. Sample: PBMCs. All receptors derive from a man between 25 and 39 years old in good health and CMV-seropositive.

This chain joins TRBV6-6 and TRBJ1-1; 7 bases line up with TRBD1. The V gene end was trimmed by 0 bases and the J gene end by 3 bases; junction bases not matched to a gene: 4. This CDR3 spans 15 amino acids. Germline V gene lookup returns CDR1 MNHNY and CDR2 SVGAGI (reference sequence). DNA of the CDR3: TGTGCCAGCAGTTACTCAGGGGGCGCCGACACTGAAGCTTTCTTT. Amino acid sequence: CASSYSGGADTEAFF.

J is TRBJ2-7 and V is TRBV5-1; D ambiguous. CDR3 length: 14 amino acids. Germline CDR1 reads SGHRS; CDR2 reads YFSETQ. Trimming took 2 bases from V and 3 from J, leaving 12 bases between them. The DNA of the CDR3 is TGCGCCAGCAGCTTCGATTCCGGTAGCTACGAGCAGTACTTC. Amino acids: CASSFDSGSYEQYF.

The chain links TRBV13 to TRBJ2-5; D might be TRBD1 (6 bases). The CDR3 runs to 13 residues. The V end was cut by 5 bases, the J end by 4 bases, with 11 bases between. Germline V CDR1 and CDR2: PRHDT, FYEKMQ (reference sequence). The DNA for the CDR3 is TGTGCCAGCAGCCCAGGGGTTTTAGAGACCCAGTACTTC. It yields the protein CASSPGVLETQYF.

V usage is TRBV4-3 and J usage is TRBJ2-1; 9 bases agree with TRBD1. There are 14 residues in the CDR3. Germline V gene sequence: CDR1 LGHNA, CDR2 YSLEER. V gave up 1 base and J gave up 6 bases; unmatched junction bases: 1. CDR3 protein: CASSQGQGGNEQFF. Here the CDR3 DNA reads TGCGCCAGCAGCCAAGGACAGGGGGGCAATGAGCAGTTCTTC.

The rearrangement uses TRBV18 and TRBJ2-5, with no clear D. Trimming removed 4 bases at V and 2 bases at J, with 8 bases between. The CDR3 is 13 residues long. Germline V gene data show CDR1 as KGHSH and CDR2 as LQKENI. CDR3 nucleotide sequence: TGTGCCAGCTCACGGCAGGCTCAAGAGACCCAGTACTTC. The encoded protein is CASSRQAQETQYF.

The V gene is TRBV7-7, the J gene TRBJ2-3, with 12 nucleotides matching TRBD2. The CDR3 is 18 residues long. Germline trimming cut 0 bases from V and 1 base from J; bases unmatched to any gene: 5. Looked up from germline, CDR1 is SSHAT and CDR2 is FNYEAQ (reference sequence). The CDR3 DNA sequence: TGTGCCAGCAGCTTAGCCCCTAGCGGGGGGGCCGGCACAGATACGCAGTATTTT. It is translated as CASSLAPSGGAGTDTQYF.

The chain joins TRBV7-9 to TRBJ1-1, with D tentatively TRBD1 (6 bases). The CDR3 length is 14 residues. Germline V gives CDR1 SEHNR, CDR2 FQNEAQ (reference sequence). V lost 5 bases to trimming and J lost 10 bases, with 20 bases between them. The CDR3 here is CASSPSTQGRRAFF. DNA for the CDR3: TGTGCCAGCAGCCCCAGTACTCAGGGGCGGAGAGCTTTCTTT.

The rearrangement links TRBV7-9 to TRBJ1-5; D is perhaps TRBD1 (5 bases). The V gene's germline CDR1 is SEHNR and CDR2 FQNEAQ (reference sequence). This CDR3 region has 17 residues. V was pared by 4 bases and J by 3 bases, with 19 bases between. In DNA, the CDR3 is TGTGCCAGCAGCTCGTCCCTCAGGGCCGATCCCAATCAGCCCCAGCATTTT. Its protein product is CASSSSLRADPNQPQHF.

V and J are TRBV27 and TRBJ2-7; D perhaps matches TRBD1 (6 bases). The CDR3 has 13 residues. CDR1 and CDR2 from the germline V gene are MNHEY and SMNVEV (reference sequence). Trimming stripped 5 bases from V and 7 bases from J, with 15 bases between. The CDR3 DNA reads as TGTGCCAGCAGTCGCTCAGGGGCTCGGGAGCAGTACTTC. It codes for CASSRSGAREQYF.

The chain carries TRBV5-4 and TRBJ2-5; 7 positions agree with TRBD2. V lost 4 bases, J lost 3 bases, and 6 bases stayed unmatched. This CDR3 has 14 residues. CDR1 is SGHNT and CDR2 is YYREEE in the germline V gene (reference sequence). In DNA, the CDR3 is TGTGCCAGCAGCCCCGGCGGGAGAAAAGAGACCCAGTACTTC. Its translation: CASSPGGRKETQYF.

The V call is TRBV10-1, the J call TRBJ2-4; D is unclear. Trimming stripped 9 bases from V and 7 bases from J, with 16 bases between. Per the germline V gene, CDR1 is WNHNN and CDR2 is SYGVQD (reference sequence). This CDR3 has 13 residues. The CDR3 loop is CARNREVRNIQYF. CDR3 DNA sequence: TGCGCCAGAAATCGAGAGGTTCGGAACATTCAGTACTTC.

The V gene is TRBV7-8, the J gene TRBJ1-4; D gene unclear. This CDR3 has 15 amino acids. CDR1 is SGHVS and CDR2 is FQNEAQ in the germline V gene. Trimming shortened V by 5 bases and J by 7 bases, and 17 bases separated the two germline ends. This CDR3 is CASSPRTRLAEKLFF. In DNA, the CDR3 is TGTGCCAGCAGCCCCAGAACCCGACTAGCTGAAAAACTGTTTTTT.

The chain carries TRBV11-2 and TRBJ1-2; tentatively, D is TRBD1 (6 bases). V lost 0 bases, J lost 8 bases, and 16 bases lay in between. Germline-derived CDR1 and CDR2 are SGHAT and FQNNGV. The CDR3 length is 15 residues. Written as DNA, the CDR3 is TGTGCCAGCAGCTTAGATACCGGGACAAGGCAAGGCTACACCTTC. Its protein is CASSLDTGTRQGYTF.

The J gene is TRBJ2-7, the V gene TRBV6-6, with 9 bases fitting TRBD1. Germline V lookup: CDR1 MNHNY, CDR2 SVGAGI (reference sequence). The junction had 2 bases not matched to a gene; V was cut back by 6 bases and J by 5 bases. This CDR3 is 12 amino acids long. CDR3 residues: CASRWTGDEQYF. The CDR3 DNA sequence: TGTGCCAGCAGGTGGACAGGGGACGAGCAGTACTTC.

This clone appeared once. The V gene is TRBV29-1, the J gene TRBJ2-5; 7 positions match TRBD1. The V segment lost 7 bases and the J segment 4 bases; nucleotides outside the gene matches: 6. Per germline, CDR1 SQVTM and CDR2 ANQGSEA. The CDR3 has 12 residues. CDR3 loop: CSGRGWGETQYF. The CDR3 nucleotides read TGCAGCGGCAGGGGGTGGGGAGAGACCCAGTACTTC.

This clone came up once. The chain joins TRBV30 to TRBJ2-3; D ambiguous. V shed 4 bases and J shed 4 bases, with 12 bases lying between them. The CDR3 is 13 amino acids. Germline V gene data show CDR1 as GTSNPN and CDR2 as SVGIG (reference sequence). This CDR3 reads CAWNLVAADTQYF. In DNA form, the CDR3 reads TGTGCCTGGAATTTAGTAGCCGCAGATACGCAGTATTTT.

This clone was counted only a few times. The rearrangement joins TRBV4-1 to TRBJ1-4; D may be TRBD1 (6 bases). V was pared by 0 bases and J by 8 bases, with 16 bases between. The CDR3 totals 16 residues. Per the germline V gene, CDR1 is MGHRA and CDR2 is YSYEKL. This chain's CDR3 is CASSQDWNRVGEKLFF. CDR3 in DNA: TGCGCCAGCAGCCAAGATTGGAACAGGGTAGGGGAAAAACTGTTTTTT.

This clone was seen once. The chain combines TRBV5-6 with TRBJ1-2; no clear D. Per the germline V gene, CDR1 is SGHDT and CDR2 is YYEEEE. The CDR3 runs 14 residues. V gave up 1 base and J gave up 4 bases, with 11 bases separating them. The CDR3 DNA sequence: TGTGCCAGCAGCTTGAGCCAGTTAGCCTATGGCTACACCTTC. Its protein product is CASSLSQLAYGYTF.

This clone was observed a single time. The V call is TRBV6-6, the J call TRBJ2-5; 8 positions agree with TRBD1. This CDR3 is 12 amino acids long. CDR1 MNHNY and CDR2 SVGAGI come from the germline V gene (reference sequence). Unmatched junction bases numbered 5, after V lost 10 bases and J lost 4 bases. In nucleotides, the CDR3 is TGTGCCACCTTTACAGGGGGAGAGACCCAGTACTTC. It codes for CATFTGGETQYF.

In nucleotides, the CDR3 is TGCGCCAGCAGCTACCAGGTACAGGGGGGAACTGAAGCTTTCTTT. Translated: CASSYQVQGGTEAFF. This sequence joins TRBV4-1 and TRBJ1-1; TRBD1 agrees at 8 bases. Trimming took 5 bases from V and 5 from J; bases not matched to a gene: 10. The length of the CDR3 is 15 residues. Germline V gene sequence: CDR1 MGHRA, CDR2 YSYEKL.

The rearrangement uses TRBV7-2 and TRBJ1-5, with D tentatively TRBD1 (6 bases). The CDR3 length is 16 residues. Germline CDR1 reads SGHTA; CDR2 reads FQGNSA. V was shortened by 5 bases and J by 5 bases, with 19 bases between the two germline ends. CDR3 DNA: TGTGCCAGCAGCCAACAGGGTCGGCGCGAAGATCAGCCCCAGCATTTT. Translated: CASSQQGRREDQPQHF.

This chain connects TRBV9 to TRBJ2-7; 7 positions agree with TRBD2. This CDR3 contains 14 residues. The trim removed 4 bases at V and 3 bases at J, leaving 7 bases unmatched. Germline V gives CDR1 SGDLS, CDR2 YYNGEE. The DNA for the CDR3 is TGTGCCAGCAGCCCCGGGGCGGGAGACTACGAGCAGTACTTC. This translates into CASSPGAGDYEQYF.

The chain carries TRBV30 and TRBJ2-5; D might be TRBD2 (6 bases). This CDR3 is built from 11 residues. Per the germline V gene, CDR1 is GTSNPN and CDR2 is SVGIG (reference sequence). Trimming pared 2 bases from V and 11 bases from J, leaving 12 bases between. The CDR3 DNA follows: TGTGCCTGGAGTCTGGGGGGAGAGCAGTACTTC. This gives the protein CAWSLGGEQYF.

This chain uses TRBV28 with TRBJ1-6; D gene ambiguous. This CDR3 has 14 residues. The germline CDR1 and CDR2 sequences are MDHEN and SYDVKM. The V end was cut by 3 bases, the J end by 6 bases, with 9 bases between. The CDR3 bases are TGTGCCAGCAGTTTGTCGAGGGCTAATTCACCCCTCCACTTT. This translates into CASSLSRANSPLHF.

This chain links TRBV6-6 with TRBJ2-3, with TRBD2 matching 10 bases. The CDR3 loop spans 14 amino acids. V shed 10 bases and J 4 bases; nucleotides not matched to a gene: 8. In germline, CDR1 is MNHNY, CDR2 SVGAGI (reference sequence). CDR3: CATAERGGPDTQYF. The CDR3 coding sequence is TGTGCCACCGCTGAGCGGGGGGGTCCAGATACGCAGTATTTT.

This clone was seen just once. The rearrangement joins TRBV4-3 to TRBJ2-1; a possible D gene is TRBD1 (6 bases). CDR1 and CDR2 from the germline V gene are LGHNA and YSLEER. V lost 1 base and J 3 bases, leaving 16 bases between the germline ends. The CDR3 runs to 17 residues. CDR3 residues: CASSQVAGTIRYNEQFF. The CDR3 DNA is TGCGCCAGCAGCCAAGTGGCAGGGACAATTCGCTACAATGAGCAGTTCTTC.

The chain carries TRBV6-5 and TRBJ2-7; D might be TRBD1 (7 bases). The CDR3 runs 14 residues. V was trimmed by 6 bases and J by 1 base, leaving 13 bases between them. Looked up from germline, CDR1 is MNHEY and CDR2 is SVGAGI. The DNA for the CDR3 is TGTGCCAGCAGACCCAGGGGGGAATCCTACGAGCAGTACTTC. It yields the protein CASRPRGESYEQYF.

V is TRBV9 and J is TRBJ2-3; D gene ambiguous. The CDR3 is 14 amino acids. V lost 2 bases and J lost 0, with 7 bases in between. The V gene's germline CDR1 is SGDLS and CDR2 YYNGEE. The CDR3: CASSVRVSTDTQYF. CDR3 bases: TGTGCCAGCAGCGTTCGAGTTAGCACAGATACGCAGTATTTT.

This rearrangement joins TRBV9 to TRBJ2-1, with 9 bases matching TRBD2. V shed 3 bases and J 6 bases; nucleotides not matched to a gene: 4. The CDR3 spans 14 residues. Germline CDR1 SGDLS, CDR2 YYNGEE. In nucleotides, the CDR3 is TGTGCCAGCAGCGCCGGGACTAGCCTCAATGAGCAGTTCTTC. Translation gives CASSAGTSLNEQFF. Full variable domain (missing parts from reference TRBV9 and TRBJ2-1): DSGVTQTPKHLITATGQRVTLRCSPRSGDLSVYWYQQSLDQGLQFLIQYYNGEERAKGNILERFSAQQFPDLHSELNLSSLELGDSALYFCASSAGTSLNEQFFGPGTRLTVL.